The clone carrying this T cell receptor (beta chain) was picked up many times. The data were taken from a study of T-cell memory formation after mild COVID-19. Germline V lookup: CDR1 MGHDK, CDR2 SYGVNS. The V and J ends lost 4 bases and 0 bases respectively, with 22 bases between them. This CDR3 has 19 residues. TCRdb reprocessed the 5' RACE reads via MiXCR and lists one record per CDR3 protein. The sample carries fewer than 40,000 distinct CDR3 sequences, roughly 10% recorded once. The chain carries TRBV25-1 and TRBJ2-1; D might be TRBD1 (6 bases). The source is a man between 18 and 35 years old who had mild COVID-19 (a few samples of this study predate the infection). Cell type and time point are not known. Sequencing input: PBMCs or a T cell subset sorted from them (not recorded which). The CDR3 coding sequence is TGTGCCAGCAGTGCTCCCAGGGGCCCTACCCCAGGCTCCTACAATGAGCAGTTCTTC. It yields the protein CASSAPRGPTPGSYNEQFF.